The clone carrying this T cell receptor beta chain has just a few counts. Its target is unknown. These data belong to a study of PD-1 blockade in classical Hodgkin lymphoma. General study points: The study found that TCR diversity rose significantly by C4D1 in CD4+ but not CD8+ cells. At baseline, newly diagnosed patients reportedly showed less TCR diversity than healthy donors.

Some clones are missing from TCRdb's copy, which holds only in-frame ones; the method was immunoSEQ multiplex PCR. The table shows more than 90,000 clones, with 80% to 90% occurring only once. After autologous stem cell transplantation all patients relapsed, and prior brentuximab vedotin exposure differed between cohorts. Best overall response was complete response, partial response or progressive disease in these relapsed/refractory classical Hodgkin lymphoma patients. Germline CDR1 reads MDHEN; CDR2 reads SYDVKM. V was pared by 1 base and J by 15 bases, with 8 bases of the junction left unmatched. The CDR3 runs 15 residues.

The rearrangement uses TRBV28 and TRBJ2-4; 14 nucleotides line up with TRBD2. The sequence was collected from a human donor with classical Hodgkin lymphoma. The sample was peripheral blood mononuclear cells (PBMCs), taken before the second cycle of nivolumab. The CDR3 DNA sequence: TGTGCCAGCAGTTTATCTCCGGGACTAGCGGGAGAGGTGTACTTC. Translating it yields CASSLSPGLAGEVYF.